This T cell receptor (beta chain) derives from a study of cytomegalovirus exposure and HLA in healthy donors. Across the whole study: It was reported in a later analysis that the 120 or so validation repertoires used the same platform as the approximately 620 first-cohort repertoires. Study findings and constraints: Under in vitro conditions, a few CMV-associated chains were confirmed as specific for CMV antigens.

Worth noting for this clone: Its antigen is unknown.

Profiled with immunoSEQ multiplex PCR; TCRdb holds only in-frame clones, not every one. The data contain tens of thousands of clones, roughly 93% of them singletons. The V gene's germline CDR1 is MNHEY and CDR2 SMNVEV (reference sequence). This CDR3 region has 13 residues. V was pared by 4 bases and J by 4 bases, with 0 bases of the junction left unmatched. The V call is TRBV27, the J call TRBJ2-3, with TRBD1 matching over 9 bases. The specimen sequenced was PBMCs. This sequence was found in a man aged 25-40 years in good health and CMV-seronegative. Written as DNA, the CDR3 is TGTGCCAGCAGTTGGACAGGGGCAGATACGCAGTATTTT. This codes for CASSWTGADTQYF.